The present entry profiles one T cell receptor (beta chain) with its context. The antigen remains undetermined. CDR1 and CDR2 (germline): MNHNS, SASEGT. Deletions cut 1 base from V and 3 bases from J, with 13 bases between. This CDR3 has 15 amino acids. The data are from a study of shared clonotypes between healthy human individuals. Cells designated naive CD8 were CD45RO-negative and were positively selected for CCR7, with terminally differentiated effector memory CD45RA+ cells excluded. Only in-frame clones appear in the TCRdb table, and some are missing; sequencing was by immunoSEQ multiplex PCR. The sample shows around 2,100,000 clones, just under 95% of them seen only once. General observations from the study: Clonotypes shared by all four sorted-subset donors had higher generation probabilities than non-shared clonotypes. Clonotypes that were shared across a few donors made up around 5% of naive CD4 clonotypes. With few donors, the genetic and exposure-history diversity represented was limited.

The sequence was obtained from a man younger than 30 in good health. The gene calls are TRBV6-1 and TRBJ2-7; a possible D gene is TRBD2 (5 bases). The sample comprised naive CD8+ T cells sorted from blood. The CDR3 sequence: CASSEERGLSYEQYF. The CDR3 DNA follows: TGTGCCAGCAGTGAAGAGCGAGGGCTTAGCTACGAGCAGTACTTC.